This T cell receptor beta chain was retrieved from a study of identical twins. The V gene lost 3 bases and the J gene lost 4 bases, with 8 bases spanning the gap. The CDR3 contains 13 residues. This clonotype has a count of ten or more. Its antigen is currently unknown. From the 5' RACE reads, TCRdb called clonotypes with MiXCR, one entry per CDR3 protein. The sample yields approximately 700,000 distinct CDR3 sequences, 6.1% seen once. Study results and caveats: Alpha sequences out of frame and shared by twins had excess low generation probability. Fewer insertions were carried by abundant cord blood beta clonotypes, but none was seen in memory repertoires.

The sequenced sample consisted of naive T cells sorted from blood. The chain employs TRBV12-3 or TRBV12-4 and TRBJ2-3; a weak D match, TRBD1 (6 bases). The TCR comes from a man between 18 and 35 years old in good health. In nucleotides, the CDR3 is TGTGCCAGCAGTTTTCCAGGGGCAGATACGCAGTATTTT. It specifies CASSFPGADTQYF.